These T cell receptor beta chains were read from a single sample in a study of shared clonotypes between healthy human individuals. Profiling relied on immunoSEQ multiplex PCR, and the TCRdb table lists in-frame clones only, not all of them. This table has about 2.3 million clones, 85% to 95% appearing once. The material sequenced was naive CD4+ T cells from PBMCs. The receptor source for this set is a man aged 18 to 35 in good health. Some clones in this sample may be carry-over from other donors' samples. CDR3s include the opening cysteine and the closing phenylalanine or tryptophan. D genes are given only for firm matches. Size values are once, few and many counts, or a class for expanded clones, and some rows have none.

V gene: TRBV5-1
clone size: .
D gene: TRBD2
J gene: TRBJ2-6
CDR3 DNA: TGCGCCAGCAGCTTTGCGACTAGCGGACGCCTATCCTCTGGGGCCAACGTCCTGACTTTC
CDR3 protein: CASSFATSGRLSSGANVLTF

V gene: TRBV5-1
clone size: .
D gene: .
J gene: TRBJ1-1
CDR3 DNA: TGCGCCAGCAGCTGGGGGCAAGACACTGAAGCTTTCTTT
CDR3 protein: CASSWGQDTEAFF

V gene: TRBV25-1
clone size: .
D gene: TRBD1
J gene: TRBJ2-7
CDR3 DNA: TGTGCCAGCAGTGTCCCCGGGACAGGGGGCTACGAGCAGTACTTC
CDR3 protein: CASSVPGTGGYEQYF

V gene: TRBV4-3
clone size: .
D gene: .
J gene: TRBJ2-7
CDR3 DNA: TGCGCCAGCAGCCAGGTCGCGGGGCGGCCCTACGAGCAGTACTTC
CDR3 protein: CASSQVAGRPYEQYF

V gene: TRBV18
clone size: .
D gene: .
J gene: TRBJ1-1
CDR3 DNA: TGTGCCAGCTCACCCATAACAGGGTTAAACACTGAAGCTTTCTTT
CDR3 protein: CASSPITGLNTEAFF

V gene: TRBV7-2
clone size: .
D gene: .
J gene: TRBJ2-1
CDR3 DNA: TGTGCCAGCAGCTTAAGGTACAATGAGCAGTTCTTC
CDR3 protein: CASSLRYNEQFF

V gene: TRBV27
clone size: .
D gene: .
J gene: TRBJ1-1
CDR3 DNA: TGTGCCAGCCACCGTGGTTCTGTAAACATGAACACTGAAGCTTTCTTT
CDR3 protein: CASHRGSVNMNTEAFF

V gene: TRBV5-6
clone size: .
D gene: .
J gene: TRBJ2-3
CDR3 DNA: TGTGCCAGCAGCTTGGTGGCCGAGAGAGATACGCAGTATTTT
CDR3 protein: CASSLVAERDTQYF

V gene: TRBV4-2
clone size: .
D gene: .
J gene: TRBJ2-1
CDR3 DNA: TGTGCCAGCAGCCAAGGCATGCTAAGCTCCTACAATGAGCAGTTCTTC
CDR3 protein: CASSQGMLSSYNEQFF

V gene: TRBV21-1
clone size: .
D gene: .
J gene: TRBJ2-1
CDR3 DNA: TGTGCCAGCAGCAGGTTACCGACTAGCGGGAGAAGGGGTGACAGCGATGAGCAGTTCTTC
CDR3 protein: CASSRLPTSGRRGDSDEQFF

V gene: TRBV27
clone size: .
D gene: TRBD2
J gene: TRBJ2-1
CDR3 DNA: TGTGCCAGCAGTCCTCTCCCGGGACTAGGAGCAGATGAGCAGTTCTTC
CDR3 protein: CASSPLPGLGADEQFF

V gene: TRBV28
clone size: few
D gene: TRBD1
J gene: TRBJ1-2
CDR3 DNA: TGTGCCAGCAGGGGGACAGGGGGCTACTATGGCTACACCTTC
CDR3 protein: CASRGTGGYYGYTF

V gene: TRBV2
clone size: .
D gene: TRBD2
J gene: TRBJ2-1
CDR3 DNA: TGTGCCAGCAGTGACCCCGGGACTAGCGGGAGAGGTGAGCAGTTCTTC
CDR3 protein: CASSDPGTSGRGEQFF

V gene: TRBV7-2
clone size: .
D gene: .
J gene: TRBJ2-1
CDR3 DNA: TGTGCCAGCAGCCAGGGCTCCTACAATGAGCAGTTCTTC
CDR3 protein: CASSQGSYNEQFF

V gene: TRBV28
clone size: .
D gene: .
J gene: TRBJ2-7
CDR3 DNA: TGTGCCAGCAGTCTGGTAGGGCCCTCCTACGAGCAGTACTTC
CDR3 protein: CASSLVGPSYEQYF

V gene: TRBV5-4
clone size: .
D gene: .
J gene: TRBJ2-7
CDR3 DNA: TGTGCCAGCAGCTTAGACGGCGGCTCCTCCTACGAGCAGTACTTC
CDR3 protein: CASSLDGGSSYEQYF

V gene: TRBV19
clone size: .
D gene: .
J gene: TRBJ2-5
CDR3 DNA: TGTGCCAGTAGTATAACGGACTGGTACCAAGAGACCCAGTACTTC
CDR3 protein: CASSITDWYQETQYF

V gene: TRBV9
clone size: .
D gene: .
J gene: TRBJ1-2
CDR3 DNA: TGTGCCAGCAGCGCCCGGGGGGAGGGTGGCTACACCTTC
CDR3 protein: CASSARGEGGYTF

V gene: TRBV6-8
clone size: .
D gene: .
J gene: TRBJ2-7
CDR3 DNA: TGTGCCAGCAGTTCCACCCCGTGGACCTTCATCTACGAGCAGTACTTC
CDR3 protein: CASSSTPWTFIYEQYF

V gene: TRBV5-5
clone size: .
D gene: .
J gene: TRBJ2-5
CDR3 DNA: TGTGCCAGCAGCTTCTCCGGGGAAGAGACCCAGTACTTC
CDR3 protein: CASSFSGEETQYF

V gene: TRBV2
clone size: .
D gene: .
J gene: TRBJ1-1
CDR3 DNA: TGTGCCAGCAGTCGACAGATTAACACTGAAGCTTTCTTT
CDR3 protein: CASSRQINTEAFF

V gene: TRBV28
clone size: .
D gene: TRBD2
J gene: TRBJ2-3
CDR3 DNA: TGTGCCAGCAGTTTAGTCGGTGGGGGGGGTACGCAGTATTTT
CDR3 protein: CASSLVGGGGTQYF

V gene: TRBV9
clone size: .
D gene: .
J gene: TRBJ1-5
CDR3 DNA: TGTGCCAGCAGCGTAGTTGGCACCCTGGGGCAGCCCCAGCATTTT
CDR3 protein: CASSVVGTLGQPQHF

V gene: TRBV7-9
clone size: few
D gene: .
J gene: TRBJ2-2
CDR3 DNA: TGTGCCAGCGTGATGGACAGACCAACTACCGGGGAGCTGTTTTTT
CDR3 protein: CASVMDRPTTGELFF

V gene: TRBV7-9
clone size: once
D gene: .
J gene: TRBJ2-5
CDR3 DNA: TGTGCCAGCAGCTTAGGAGTAGGGGTCCAAGAGACCCAGTACTTC
CDR3 protein: CASSLGVGVQETQYF

V gene: TRBV30
clone size: .
D gene: .
J gene: TRBJ1-3
CDR3 DNA: TGTGCCTGGACTGGACAGACTTCTGGAAACACCATATATTTT
CDR3 protein: CAWTGQTSGNTIYF

V gene: TRBV27
clone size: .
D gene: .
J gene: TRBJ1-2
CDR3 DNA: TGTGCCAGCAGTTTATCTAGTGGGGTATATGGCTACACCTTC
CDR3 protein: CASSLSSGVYGYTF

V gene: TRBV4-3
clone size: .
D gene: .
J gene: TRBJ2-5
CDR3 DNA: TGCGCCAGCAGCGGGCGGGGCGGGCCTTGGGAGACCCAGTACTTC
CDR3 protein: CASSGRGGPWETQYF

V gene: TRBV19
clone size: .
D gene: .
J gene: TRBJ1-3
CDR3 DNA: TGTGCCAGTAGTATAGTGGCGTCACAGGGATGGCGGCTCGAAGGAAACACCATATATTTT
CDR3 protein: CASSIVASQGWRLEGNTIYF

V gene: TRBV7-9
clone size: .
D gene: TRBD2
J gene: TRBJ2-7
CDR3 DNA: TGTGCCAGCAGCTTCGGCGGGAGTAGTTACGAGCAGTACTTC
CDR3 protein: CASSFGGSSYEQYF

V gene: TRBV2
clone size: .
D gene: .
J gene: TRBJ1-3
CDR3 DNA: TGTGCCAGCAAGGCCACAGGGTCTGGAAACACCATATATTTT
CDR3 protein: CASKATGSGNTIYF

V gene: TRBV7-7
clone size: .
D gene: .
J gene: TRBJ2-2
CDR3 DNA: TGTGCCAGCAGCAATGGTGGGTCCGGGGAGCTGTTTTTT
CDR3 protein: CASSNGGSGELFF

V gene: TRBV28
clone size: once
D gene: .
J gene: TRBJ1-6
CDR3 DNA: TGTGCCAGCAGTGTTGGGGCCACCAACACCTCACCCCTCCACTTT
CDR3 protein: CASSVGATNTSPLHF

V gene: TRBV27
clone size: .
D gene: .
J gene: TRBJ2-2
CDR3 DNA: TGTGCCAGCATCCCTCTGGGGACACGCAACACCGGGGAGCTGTTTTTT
CDR3 protein: CASIPLGTRNTGELFF

V gene: TRBV27
clone size: .
D gene: .
J gene: TRBJ1-1
CDR3 DNA: TGTGCCAGCAGTTTTCCCGGGGGGGGTCAAGCTTTCTTT
CDR3 protein: CASSFPGGGQAFF

V gene: TRBV28
clone size: .
D gene: TRBD1
J gene: TRBJ2-1
CDR3 DNA: TGTGCCAGCAGTTTTACACGGGACAGGGTTAATAATGAGCAGTTCTTC
CDR3 protein: CASSFTRDRVNNEQFF

V gene: TRBV7-2
clone size: .
D gene: .
J gene: TRBJ1-3
CDR3 DNA: TGTGCCAGCAGCTTAGGCCCGGGAATAGGAAACACCATATATTTT
CDR3 protein: CASSLGPGIGNTIYF

V gene: TRBV5-8
clone size: .
D gene: .
J gene: TRBJ2-3
CDR3 DNA: TGTGCCAGCAGCTTGGAGTCTAGTGCAGATACGCAGTATTTT
CDR3 protein: CASSLESSADTQYF

V gene: TRBV11-3
clone size: .
D gene: TRBD2
J gene: TRBJ2-7
CDR3 DNA: TGTGCCAGCAGCTCCGGGACTAGCGGGAGTCAGTACTTC
CDR3 protein: CASSSGTSGSQYF

V gene: TRBV6-1
clone size: .
D gene: .
J gene: TRBJ1-2
CDR3 DNA: TGTGCCAGCATTGCAGGGCGGAACTATGGCTACACCTTC
CDR3 protein: CASIAGRNYGYTF

V gene: TRBV6-6
clone size: .
D gene: .
J gene: TRBJ1-1
CDR3 DNA: TGTGCCAGCAGTTACTCGAGTTACAGGGTTCTCGGAGCTTTCTTT
CDR3 protein: CASSYSSYRVLGAFF

V gene: TRBV18
clone size: .
D gene: TRBD1
J gene: TRBJ2-1
CDR3 DNA: TGTGCCAGCTCACCCACAGGGGATGAGCAGTTCTTC
CDR3 protein: CASSPTGDEQFF

V gene: TRBV6-1
clone size: once
D gene: TRBD1
J gene: TRBJ1-4
CDR3 DNA: TGTGCCAGCAGTGAAGACTTACAGGGGGCAAGGGAAAAACTGTTTTTT
CDR3 protein: CASSEDLQGAREKLFF

V gene: TRBV7-2
clone size: .
D gene: .
J gene: TRBJ2-1
CDR3 DNA: TGTGCCAGCAATAAGGACAGAACCTACAATGAGCAGTTCTTC
CDR3 protein: CASNKDRTYNEQFF

V gene: TRBV5-1
clone size: .
D gene: .
J gene: TRBJ1-4
CDR3 DNA: TGCGCCAGCACTCAGGGAACAACTAATGAAAAACTGTTTTTT
CDR3 protein: CASTQGTTNEKLFF

V gene: TRBV29-1
clone size: .
D gene: .
J gene: TRBJ1-2
CDR3 DNA: TGCAGCGGACTCCGGCAGGGGAATAACTATGGCTACACCTTC
CDR3 protein: CSGLRQGNNYGYTF